This T cell receptor beta chain was sequenced in a study of control samples from healthy donors and cancer patients. Method: immunoSEQ multiplex PCR; TCRdb's copy keeps in-frame clones and lacks some. Of 170,000 or so clones in the sample, under 95% were seen once. Germline V gene lookup returns CDR1 KGHDR and CDR2 SFDVKD. This CDR3 is 15 amino acids long. V was clipped by 4 bases and J by 5 bases, with 17 bases between them. The receptor was derived from a woman under 30 in good health. The gene calls are TRBV24-1 and TRBJ2-7; D may be TRBD1 (7 bases). Material: blood. The CDR3 is CATSDNAQGGHEQYF. The DNA for the CDR3 is TGTGCCACCAGTGACAACGCGCAGGGGGGCCACGAGCAGTACTTC.